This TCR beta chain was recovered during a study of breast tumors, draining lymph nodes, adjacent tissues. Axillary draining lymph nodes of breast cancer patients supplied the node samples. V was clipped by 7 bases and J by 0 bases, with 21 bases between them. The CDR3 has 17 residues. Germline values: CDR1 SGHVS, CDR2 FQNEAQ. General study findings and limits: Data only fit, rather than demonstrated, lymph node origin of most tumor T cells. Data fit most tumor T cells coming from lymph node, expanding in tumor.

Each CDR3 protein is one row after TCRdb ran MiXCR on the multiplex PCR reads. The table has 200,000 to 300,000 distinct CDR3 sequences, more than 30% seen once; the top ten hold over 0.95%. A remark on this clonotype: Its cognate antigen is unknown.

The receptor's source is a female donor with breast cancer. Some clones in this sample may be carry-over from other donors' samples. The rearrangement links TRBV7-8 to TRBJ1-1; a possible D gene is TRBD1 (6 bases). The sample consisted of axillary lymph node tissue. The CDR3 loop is CASTKGVGTIMNTEAFF. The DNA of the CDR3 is TGTGCCAGCACAAAGGGGGTAGGAACTATTATGAACACTGAAGCTTTCTTT. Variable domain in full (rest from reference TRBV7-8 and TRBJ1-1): GAGVSQSPRYKVAKRGQDVALRCDPISGHVSLFWYQQALGQGPEFLTYFQNEAQLDKSGLPSDRFFAERPEGSVSTLKIQRTQQEDSAVYLCASTKGVGTIMNTEAFFGQGTRLTVV.